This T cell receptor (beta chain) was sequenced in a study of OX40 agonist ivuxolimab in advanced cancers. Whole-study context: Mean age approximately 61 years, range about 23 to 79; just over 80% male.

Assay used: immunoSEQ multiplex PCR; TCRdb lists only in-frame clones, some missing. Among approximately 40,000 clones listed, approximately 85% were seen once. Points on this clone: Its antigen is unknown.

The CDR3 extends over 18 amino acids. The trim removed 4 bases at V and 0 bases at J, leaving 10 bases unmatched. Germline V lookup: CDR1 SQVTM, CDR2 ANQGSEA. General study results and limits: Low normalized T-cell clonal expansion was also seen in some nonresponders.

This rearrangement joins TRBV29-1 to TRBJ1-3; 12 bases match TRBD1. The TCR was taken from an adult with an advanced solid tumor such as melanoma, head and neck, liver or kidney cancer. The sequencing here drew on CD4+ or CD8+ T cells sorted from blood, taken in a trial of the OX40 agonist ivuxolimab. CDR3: CSVGGRGQGAASGNTIYF. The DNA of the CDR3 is TGCAGCGTTGGGGGCCGGGGACAGGGGGCGGCCTCTGGAAACACCATATATTTT.